This T cell receptor (beta chain) came from a study of molecular identifiers for immune sequencing clone quantification. Generation of bulk TCR libraries relied on previously described methods and listed TCR primers. TCRdb reprocessed the PCR reads with MiXCR, giving one entry per CDR3 protein. The data show 50,000 to 70,000 distinct CDR3 sequences, around a sixth seen once. Ten or more counts support this clonotype. This CDR3 has 15 amino acids. Germline V gene lookup returns CDR1 MNHEY and CDR2 SVGAGI. Trimming removed 2 bases at V and 0 bases at J, with 5 bases between. Sorting defined naive CD8 T cells as CD8+CD4-CCR7+CD45RA+.

Material: naive CD8+ T cells from blood, with Jurkat cell RNA spiked in. Subset in this sample: FACS-sorted CD8+CD4-CCR7+CD45RA+ naive T cells. This TCR came from a human donor in good health. Some libraries in this study had Jurkat cell RNA spiked in. V usage is TRBV6-5 and J usage is TRBJ2-6; D gene ambiguous. The CDR3 here is CASSYGGSGANVLTF. CDR3 DNA: TGTGCCAGCAGTTACGGCGGCTCTGGGGCCAACGTCCTGACTTTC.